This TCR beta chain was captured in a study of PD-1 blockade in classical Hodgkin lymphoma. The assay was immunoSEQ multiplex PCR, and TCRdb's table has in-frame clones only and misses some. Of about 14,000 clones listed, over 65% are singletons. Each patient experienced a relapse that followed autologous stem cell transplantation, and brentuximab vedotin exposure varied. This sample comprised peripheral blood mononuclear cells (PBMCs), obtained at baseline. The source is a human donor with classical Hodgkin lymphoma.

CDR3 DNA: TGTGCCAGCAAAGAGGGCCCAGGAAACACCATATATTTT. Translated, it gives CASKEGPGNTIYF. V is TRBV6-1 and J is TRBJ1-3, with unresolved D. V dropped 7 bases and J dropped 4 bases, with 11 bases sitting between them. Germline V gives CDR1 MNHNS, CDR2 SASEGT. The CDR3 runs 13 residues.